Sequencing of this TCR beta chain was carried out in a study of OX40 agonist ivuxolimab in advanced cancers. The overall study: Each dose-escalation patient presented with hepatocellular carcinoma, melanoma, renal cell or head and neck cancer. Of mixed ages from about 23 to 90 and averaging approximately 60 years, the group was approximately 84% male.

Patients were excluded for autoimmune disease history or systemic immunosuppression. Broader study findings: Researchers did not determine the expanded peripheral T cells' antigen specificity.

V shed 9 bases and J shed 0 bases, with 17 bases lying between them. The CDR3 is 15 amino acids. CDR1 and CDR2 from the germline V gene are MDHEN and SYDVKM. Libraries were prepared by immunoSEQ multiplex PCR; TCRdb keeps only in-frame clonotypes and omits some of them. The sample includes 70,000 or so clones, around four fifths of them seen just once. Turning to this clone: Antigen unknown.

The sequence derives from an adult with an advanced solid tumor such as melanoma, head and neck, liver or kidney cancer. The sample was CD4+ or CD8+ T cells sorted from blood, taken in a trial of the OX40 agonist ivuxolimab. This chain links TRBV28 with TRBJ1-2; D is uncertain. CDR3 residues: CASSLGFSTNYGYTF. DNA of the CDR3: TGTGCCAGTTCCTTGGGGTTTTCTACTAACTATGGCTACACCTTC.